One sample yielded the 3 T cell receptor beta chains listed below, sequenced in a study of T cell responses to AZD1222 COVID-19 vaccine. Libraries were prepared by immunoSEQ multiplex PCR; TCRdb keeps only in-frame clonotypes and omits some of them. The table records more than 85,000 clones, about four fifths of them present only once. Sample: peripheral blood, taken on day 0 of AZD1222 vaccination. These receptors were obtained from an adult in good health.

CDR3 amino acids: CASTPRLSYGYTF. CDR3 in DNA: TGTGCCAGCACCCCTAGGCTTAGCTATGGCTACACCTTC. V and J are TRBV6-5 and TRBJ1-2; D remains ambiguous. The CDR3 has 13 amino acids. V was cut by 7 bases and J by 4 bases, with 13 bases left in between. Germline V gene data show CDR1 as MNHEY and CDR2 as SVGAGI.

This clone was counted a few times. The chain couples TRBV18 to TRBJ1-2; perhaps TRBD1 as D (6 bases). Germline-derived CDR1 and CDR2 are KGHSH and LQKENI. The CDR3 runs to 13 residues. V was pared by 1 base and J by 8 bases, with 11 bases between. CDR3 DNA sequence: TGTGCCAGCTCACCACGCAGGGGAGACGGCTACACCTTC. It codes for CASSPRRGDGYTF.

The rearrangement uses TRBV28 and TRBJ1-2, with 9 bases identical to TRBD1. CDR1 and CDR2 (germline): MDHEN, SYDVKM. The trim removed 6 bases at V and 4 bases at J, leaving 6 bases unmatched. The CDR3 contains 14 residues. CDR3 region: CASRFRDRVYGYTF. CDR3 bases: TGTGCCAGCAGATTCCGGGACAGGGTCTATGGCTACACCTTC.